The clone carrying this TCR beta chain appeared many times. The antigen is not known. The CDR3 covers 15 residues. The junction had 10 bases not matched to a gene; V was cut back by 6 bases and J by 4 bases. In the library, individual cDNA molecules carried attached unique molecular identifiers. TCRdb re-analysed the 5' RACE reads in MiXCR, keeping a single row per CDR3 protein. The data hold 30,000 to 40,000 distinct CDR3 sequences, with approximately 6% observed a single time. The data were taken from a study of early T cells in non-severe SARS-CoV-2 infection. Study results and limitations: Private and CD4 specificities were missed by VDJdb matching, skewed to anti-spike CD8.

The chain joins TRBV12-3 or TRBV12-4 to TRBJ2-3; 7 bases are shared with TRBD2. This receptor was obtained from an adult who was a healthcare worker with PCR-confirmed SARS-CoV-2 infection or an uninfected control (not recorded which). The material sequenced was whole blood. The CDR3, as DNA: TGTGCCAGCAGAAAAAGTTGGGGGGGAGCAGATACGCAGTATTTT. Amino acid sequence: CASRKSWGGADTQYF.